The 2 T cell receptor beta chains below were found in one sample sequenced in a study of beta chain features in type 1 diabetes. Whole-study results and caveats: Moderately but significantly shorter TCRB CDR3s were found in Type 1 diabetes patients in all four CD4+ subsets.

Reverse transcribing all isolated RNA meant expressed TCRB transcripts were sequenced. Generated by immunoSEQ multiplex PCR, the TCRdb table keeps only in-frame clones and is missing some. The data show under 130,000 clones, approximately 30% seen once. No antigens are known for them. Sequenced material: central memory CD4+ T cells from blood. The source is a woman aged 18-35 years with type 1 diabetes.

This clone was seen more than once but under ten times. The V gene is TRBV6-5, the J gene TRBJ2-1, with a possible D match to TRBD2 (6 bases). V lost 2 bases, J lost 7 bases, and 15 bases lay in between. The CDR3 is 15 residues long. The germline V gene encodes CDR1 MNHEY and CDR2 SVGAGI. CDR3 loop: CASSYAREWDNEQFF. CDR3 sequence (DNA): TGTGCCAGCAGTTACGCCCGGGAGTGGGATAATGAGCAGTTCTTC.

This rearrangement joins TRBV7-2 to TRBJ2-7; D could derive from TRBD1 or TRBD2 (5 bases each). CDR1 SGHTA and CDR2 FQGNSA come from the germline V gene. The CDR3 length is 15 residues. Trimming removed 0 bases from V and 3 bases from J, with 12 bases in between. The CDR3 loop is CASSLAGTMDYEQYV. CDR3 bases: TGTGCCAGCAGCTTAGCCGGGACGATGGACTACGAGCAGTACGTC.